This TCR beta chain was sequenced in a study of OX40 agonist ivuxolimab in advanced cancers. The study, taken as a whole, reports: CD4+ and CD8+ T cells in blood underwent clonal expansion by week 6 at 0.1 to 3.0 mg/kg. People who partly responded at 0.1-3.0 mg/kg had some of the least clonal expansion seen. Antigen targets of the expanded peripheral T cells went undetermined.

The V and J ends lost 4 bases and 3 bases respectively, with 10 bases between them. The CDR3 totals 13 residues. CDR1 and CDR2 from the germline V gene are SGHNT and YYREEE (reference sequence). As for this clone: Its antigen is currently unknown.

The protocol was immunoSEQ multiplex PCR, while the TCRdb copy is restricted to in-frame clones and leaves out a portion. The data show tens of thousands of clones, with 80% to 90% seen just once and roughly 0.51% held by the top ten. J is TRBJ2-5 and V is TRBV5-4; the D gene is possibly TRBD1 (6 bases). Sequences were derived from CD4+ or CD8+ T cells sorted from blood, sampled in a trial of the OX40 agonist ivuxolimab. The sequence derives from an adult with an advanced solid tumor such as melanoma, head and neck, liver or kidney cancer. For the CDR3, the DNA is TGTGCCAGCAGCGGGGCAGGGGAAGAGACCCAGTACTTC. Translation: CASSGAGEETQYF.